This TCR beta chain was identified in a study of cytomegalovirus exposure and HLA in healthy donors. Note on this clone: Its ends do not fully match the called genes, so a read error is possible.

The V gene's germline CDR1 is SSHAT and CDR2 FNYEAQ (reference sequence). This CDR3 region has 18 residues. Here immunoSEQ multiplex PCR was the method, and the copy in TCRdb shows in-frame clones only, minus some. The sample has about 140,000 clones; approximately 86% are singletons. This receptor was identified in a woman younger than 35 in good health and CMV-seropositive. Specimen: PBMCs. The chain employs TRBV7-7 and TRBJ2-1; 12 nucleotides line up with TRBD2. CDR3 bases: TGTGCTAGCAGCTTAAGACGTCGCGCTAGCGGGGGGGCAAGGGAGCAGTTCTTC. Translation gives CASSLRRRASGGAREQFF.